This entry is about one T cell receptor beta chain. What it binds is unknown. The CDR3 spans 16 residues. Looked up from germline, CDR1 is SGHAT and CDR2 is FQNNGV. V was shortened by 3 bases and J by 0 bases, with 11 bases between the two germline ends. The data were obtained in a study of OX40 agonist ivuxolimab in advanced cancers. The overall study: Recorded diagnoses for dose-escalation patients were hepatocellular carcinoma, melanoma, renal cell or head and neck cancer. Partial response was recorded in three patients: one hepatocellular carcinoma and two cutaneous melanoma cases.

Study-level results: More expanded clones were seen, on average, in CD8+ T cells than in CD4+.

Clones were sequenced by immunoSEQ multiplex PCR, and TCRdb holds only the in-frame ones, with some missing. Of some 48,000 clones listed, about four fifths are singletons. The sampling schedule covered blood at baseline, cycle 4 day 1, and cycle 7 day 1. The sample was CD4+ or CD8+ T cells sorted from blood, taken in a trial of the OX40 agonist ivuxolimab. The receptor was derived from an adult with an advanced solid tumor such as melanoma, head and neck, liver or kidney cancer. The chain carries TRBV11-2 and TRBJ2-2; D is uncertain. The CDR3 loop reads CASSFRRPANTGELFF. The CDR3 nucleotides read TGTGCCAGCAGCTTCAGGCGGCCCGCGAACACCGGGGAGCTGTTTTTT.